This T cell receptor beta chain is from a study of TIL therapy for anti-PD-1-resistant metastatic lung cancer (TCRdb year 2021). In terms of the full investigation: Before any PD-1/PD-L1 blockade was given, tumors were harvested, nivolumab was then administered, and patients who progressed went on to receive lymphodepletion, an infusion of expanded TIL, and IL-2. Across the cohort, whole-exome sequencing showed a median non-synonymous tumor mutation burden of roughly 1.5 mutations per megabase. T cell receptor beta sequencing of tumor and peripheral blood was used to follow clonotypes across the tumor, the expanded TIL product and serial blood samples. Most of the cohort had lung adenocarcinoma, a handful of tumors were EGFR-mutant and two were ALK-rearranged, and half of the patients were current or former smokers. Enrolled patients had a median age of around 58 years (range about 38-85) and a median tumor PD-L1 proportion score of around 6%.

What this sample's time point label stands for: pre-treatment sample, taken before nivolumab and TIL therapy. Adults with stage 4 NSCLC were enrolled from 2017 to early 2020 in a dual-center phase I trial. Samples were obtained from a single-arm, open-label phase I trial in which tumor-infiltrating lymphocyte therapy with nivolumab was evaluated in advanced non-small cell lung cancer. Mononuclear cells from blood collected in EDTA tubes were isolated on a Ficoll gradient and snap-frozen as pellets, and DNA was then extracted using a Qiagen mini-prep kit. The immunoSEQ v3 hsTCRB kit was used to amplify TCR beta CDR3 regions from genomic DNA through bias-controlled multiplex PCR. An Illumina NextSeq 500 was used to sequence the TCR libraries, reaching around 1.8 million read pairs at survey level or about 4.5-6 million at deep level. Processing in the source paper ran as follows. Clonality was reported by immunoSEQ Analyzer software, which also assigned V, D and J genes and filtered out non-productive sequences. Repertoires were compared using productive Simpson clonality and Morisita overlap index of productive TRB rearrangements between infused TIL and blood. Absolute clonotype counts in blood were estimated by multiplying the lymphocyte count by the CD3+ fraction and by the productive frequency of the clone. TCRdb mirrors the immuneACCESS table, restricted to in-frame sequences. Some clones are absent from its copies; in checked studies, under half trace to an unresolved V gene, and the reason for the others is unknown. V, J and clone size are taken as reported in that table, and D and trimming were inferred from the DNA itself. The sample table contains about 60,000 clones; only one count was recorded for 69% of them. The ten top clones hold 6% to 8.5% of the sample.

Spanning cysteine to phenylalanine, the CDR3 consists of 15 amino acids. The retained sequence is limited to the CDR3, 45 bases, with the frame set at the first base. As encoded in the germline V gene, CDR1 is SGDLS while CDR2 is YYNGEE. The junction carries 15 bases between V and J, which are trimmed by 2 bases and 4 bases respectively. Remarks on this clone: The antigen this receptor binds is unknown. Base qualities are not provided; no much larger clone lies one nucleotide away.

What the research found in general, with its limitations: Clonotypes from the infused TIL partially replaced the baseline peripheral repertoire and then declined over months, and persistence showed no apparent association with response. The study protocol defined all tumor marker inferences as exploratory. Because the cohort was highly selected, with more treatment-naive, never-smoker and oncogene-addicted patients than is typical, generalizability is limited.

This receptor was taken from a person aged 25 to 85 with non-small cell lung cancer. The source material was blood, sampled at baseline. This sequence uses TRBV9 and TRBJ2-5; the D gene lacks a confident call. At the DNA level, the sequence is TGTGCCAGCAGCGTTACCCCTAGTCAGGTAGAGACCCAGTACTTC. This sequence encodes CASSVTPSQVETQYF.